Listed here is a single TCR beta chain. The record originates from a study of blood T cell repertoires in COVID-19. Study overall: Donors in the United States, Italy and Spain gave samples during acute or convalescent COVID-19. PBMCs, B-cell-depleted T cells, or T cells provided the cDNA or gDNA that made up the material.

Clones were sequenced by immunoSEQ multiplex PCR, and TCRdb holds only the in-frame ones, with some missing. This sample has more than 95,000 clones, with almost 80% found just once. V shed 5 bases, J shed 6 bases, and the junction held 13 bases outside the gene matches. This CDR3 has 16 residues. The germline gives CDR1 ENHRY, CDR2 SYGVKD. This sequence joins TRBV10-3 and TRBJ1-1, with 9 bases that match TRBD1. Sequences were obtained from peripheral blood. The receptor was derived from a human donor in a cohort sampled during active COVID-19. CDR3 DNA sequence: TGTGCCATCAGTTCAACTGCCCCGGGACAGGGTTCTGAAGCTTTCTTT. Translating gives CAISSTAPGQGSEAFF.